These 9 T cell receptor beta chains came from one sample sequenced in a study of shared clonotypes between healthy human individuals. Produced via immunoSEQ multiplex PCR; TCRdb's table is partial and in-frame only. Of hundreds of thousands of clones in the sample, approximately 74% were seen once. Specimen: memory CD4+ T cells sorted from blood. Described subset: CD45RA-negative fraction. These receptors were taken from a woman aged 25 to 39 in good health.

The CDR3 protein is CASSSLLAGGVGANVLTF. CDR3 bases: TGTGCCAGTTCCTCTCTGCTAGCGGGAGGTGTAGGGGCCAACGTCCTGACTTTC. The chain links TRBV19 to TRBJ2-6, with 11 bases that match TRBD2. Trimming removed 8 bases from V and 4 bases from J; junction bases left unmatched: 13. The CDR3 is 18 amino acids. CDR1 is LNHDA and CDR2 is SQIVND in the germline V gene (reference sequence).

This chain joins TRBV27 and TRBJ2-2, with D unclear. The CDR3 is made up of 15 amino acids. CDR1 and CDR2 from the germline V gene are MNHEY and SMNVEV (reference sequence). Trimming stripped 10 bases from V and 2 bases from J, with 17 bases between. The CDR3 sequence: CATRLHGENTGELFF. The CDR3, as DNA: TGTGCCACCAGGCTGCATGGGGAAAACACCGGGGAGCTGTTTTTT.

The chain recombines TRBV2 with TRBJ1-6; D perhaps matches TRBD1 (6 bases). Germline CDR1 SNHLY, CDR2 FYNNEI. Trimming stripped 11 bases from V and 8 bases from J, with 16 bases between. The CDR3 sequence is 13 residues long. The CDR3 sequence is CAATGNRDSPLHF. Written as DNA, the CDR3 is TGTGCCGCGACAGGAAATAGGGATTCACCCCTCCACTTT.

The rearrangement links TRBV29-1 to TRBJ2-5, with D perhaps TRBD1 or TRBD2 (5 bases each). This CDR3 is 14 amino acids long. V was trimmed by 1 base and J by 4 bases, leaving 13 bases between them. Germline V lookup: CDR1 SQVTM, CDR2 ANQGSEA. The CDR3 sequence is CSVEGVGGGETQYF. In nucleotides, the CDR3 is TGCAGCGTTGAAGGGGTTGGTGGGGGAGAGACCCAGTACTTC. Full variable domain (outside the CDR3, taken from reference TRBV29-1 and TRBJ2-5): SAVISQKPSRDICQRGTSLTIQCQVDSQVTMMFWYRQQPGQSLTLIATANQGSEATYESGFVIDKFPISRPNLTFSTLTVSNMSPEDSSIYLCSVEGVGGGETQYFGPGTRLLVL.

The chain links TRBV5-1 to TRBJ2-1; maybe TRBD2 (5 bases). The germline V gene has CDR1 SGHRS and CDR2 YFSETQ. CDR3 size: 15 residues. V lost 2 bases and J 4 bases, leaving 13 bases between the germline ends. CDR3 nucleotide sequence: TGCGCCAGCAGCTTTGAGGGTTGGGATTACAATGAGCAGTTCTTC. It encodes CASSFEGWDYNEQFF.

Notes on this clone: The sample contains more than one DNA sequence encoding this CDR3. V is TRBV28 and J is TRBJ2-7; D might be TRBD1 (6 bases). The CDR3 covers 13 residues. The ends were cut back, 2 bases at V and 4 bases at J, with 9 bases in the middle. Per the germline V gene, CDR1 is MDHEN and CDR2 is SYDVKM. CDR3 DNA: TGTGCCAGCAGTTTACAGGGGACGTACGAGCAGTACTTC. Protein: CASSLQGTYEQYF.

The rearrangement uses TRBV6-6 and TRBJ2-3; unclear D gene. The ends were cut back, 2 bases at V and 6 bases at J, with 9 bases in the middle. The CDR3 is 13 amino acids. CDR1 is MNHNY and CDR2 is SVGAGI in the germline V gene (reference sequence). In DNA, the CDR3 is TGTGCCAGCAGTTACACTACTTATGATACGCAGTATTTT. Residues: CASSYTTYDTQYF.

The chain uses TRBV15 and TRBJ1-1, with D hard to call. The V and J ends lost 0 bases and 2 bases respectively, with 4 bases between them. Germline loops: CDR1 LNHNV, CDR2 YYDKDF (reference sequence). This CDR3 has 13 amino acids. The CDR3 DNA sequence: TGTGCCACCAGCAGAGATCCAAACACTGAAGCTTTCTTT. This sequence encodes CATSRDPNTEAFF.

This clone was counted a few times. The rearrangement joins TRBV4-1 to TRBJ2-7, with TRBD2 identical over 12 bases. The CDR3 sequence is 16 residues long. V lost 2 bases and J lost 2; bases outside the gene matches: 4. Germline V gene data show CDR1 as MGHRA and CDR2 as YSYEKL. The CDR3 bases are TGCGCCAGCAGCCAACCACTAGCGGGAGGCCCCTACGAGCAGTACTTC. This gives the protein CASSQPLAGGPYEQYF.